Listed here are 32 T cell receptor beta chains from one sample, sequenced in a study of cytomegalovirus exposure and HLA in healthy donors. Primers included in the PCR were 60 Vbeta and 13 Jbeta primers. TCRdb's copy holds only in-frame clones and misses some; the assay was immunoSEQ multiplex PCR. The sample contains some 76,000 clones, 84% of which appear only once. Sequenced material: PBMCs. These receptors all stem from a woman between 50 and 59 years old in good health and CMV-seronegative.

This chain uses TRBV4-3 with TRBJ2-6; D unresolved. The CDR3 totals 17 residues. Trimming stripped 3 bases from V and 0 bases from J, with 12 bases between. The germline V gene encodes CDR1 LGHNA and CDR2 YSLEER. The CDR3 DNA follows: TGCGCCAGCAGCCACGATAGAAGTTTCTCTGGGGCCAACGTCCTGACTTTC. Amino acid sequence: CASSHDRSFSGANVLTF.

The rearrangement uses TRBV12-5 and TRBJ1-6, with D tentatively TRBD1 (5 bases). This CDR3 has 16 amino acids. Between the trimmed V and J ends, which lost 0 bases and 8 bases, there was a span of 14 bases. The germline CDR1 and CDR2 sequences are LGHNT and FRNRAP. The CDR3 DNA sequence: TGTGCTAGTGGTTTGGTATCGAGCAGGGTAGATTCACCCCTCCACTTT. Its translation: CASGLVSSRVDSPLHF.

The chain employs TRBV6-5 and TRBJ2-7; maybe TRBD1 (6 bases). The CDR3 length is 14 residues. V lost 0 bases, J lost 5 bases, and 11 bases lay in between. Germline V gene sequence: CDR1 MNHEY, CDR2 SVGAGI. The CDR3 loop is CASSYSAAGDEQYF. The CDR3, as DNA: TGTGCCAGCAGTTACTCGGCGGCAGGGGACGAGCAGTACTTC.

This clone has a single count. The chain combines TRBV9 with TRBJ2-5; no reliable D call. CDR1 and CDR2 from the germline V gene are SGDLS and YYNGEE. There are 13 residues in the CDR3. With 2 bases removed from V and 2 bases from J, the gap between germline ends came to 7 bases. CDR3 region: CASSVVAQETQYF. The CDR3, as DNA: TGTGCCAGCAGCGTGGTGGCTCAAGAGACCCAGTACTTC.

The chain combines TRBV18 with TRBJ2-3; 7 nucleotides line up with TRBD1. Germline CDR1 KGHSH, CDR2 LQKENI. CDR3 length equals 17 residues. The trim removed 4 bases at V and 3 bases at J, leaving 13 bases unmatched. The CDR3 bases are TGTGCCAGCTCACTAACGACAGGGAAAGTAAATACAGATACGCAGTATTTT. This encodes CASSLTTGKVNTDTQYF.

This CDR3 reads CASSQAGGVIRREKLFF. In nucleotides, the CDR3 is TGTGCCAGCAGCCAGGCAGGGGGCGTAATTCGGCGGGAAAAACTGTTTTTT. The chain is built from TRBV14 and TRBJ1-4; 8 bases match TRBD1. The J segment lost 8 bases and the V segment lost 3 bases, leaving 14 bases of the junction unmatched. The CDR3 loop spans 17 amino acids. Germline V gives CDR1 SGHDN, CDR2 FVKESK. The variable domain in full, with the rest retrieved from reference TRBV14 and TRBJ1-4, is EAGVTQFPSHSVIEKGQTVTLRCDPISGHDNLYWYRRVMGKEIKFLLHFVKESKQDESGMPNNRFLAERTGGTYSTLKVQPAELEDSGVYFCASSQAGGVIRREKLFFGSGTQLSVL.

This sequence joins TRBV5-8 and TRBJ1-4; D ambiguous. The CDR3 totals 14 residues. Trimming took 4 bases from V and 10 from J, leaving 17 bases between them. CDR1 and CDR2 from the germline V gene are SGHTS and YDEGEE. In DNA form, the CDR3 reads TGTGCCAGCAGCCCCTCAGGCTCTGTTGGAAAACTGTTTTTT. Amino acid sequence: CASSPSGSVGKLFF. Using reference TRBV5-8 and TRBJ1-4 for the parts outside the CDR3, the full variable domain is EAGVTQSPTHLIKTRGQQATLRCSPISGHTSVYWYQQALGLGLQFLLWYDEGEERNRGNFPPRFSGRQFPNYSSELNVNALELEDSALYLCASSPSGSVGKLFFGSGTQLSVL.

This clone was recorded a few times. The V call is TRBV7-2, the J call TRBJ2-5; 7 bases match TRBD2. The J call may be faulty, since TRBJ2-7 better matches the DNA end. Germline V gene sequence: CDR1 SGHTA, CDR2 FQGNSA. This CDR3 has 15 residues. The CDR3, as DNA: TGTGCCAGCAGCTCTACTAGCGCCCTCTCCTACGAGCAGTACTTC. It specifies CASSSTSALSYEQYF.

The J gene is TRBJ2-5, the V gene TRBV4-1, with TRBD2 matching 12 bases. The CDR3 consists of 15 residues. Germline CDR1 reads MGHRA; CDR2 reads YSYEKL. V shed 4 bases and J 1 base; nucleotides not matched to a gene: 1. The CDR3 reads CASSRTSGVQETQYF. In DNA form, the CDR3 reads TGCGCCAGCAGCCGGACTAGCGGGGTCCAAGAGACCCAGTACTTC.

The CDR3, as DNA: TGTGCCAGCAGCGATGGGACAGTACTTAACTATGGCTACACCTTC. This sequence encodes CASSDGTVLNYGYTF. The chain joins TRBV7-9 to TRBJ1-2, with 7 bases that match TRBD1. Germline V gives CDR1 SEHNR, CDR2 FQNEAQ (reference sequence). The CDR3 is 15 residues long. The V segment lost 5 bases and the J segment 1 base; nucleotides outside the gene matches: 7.

In its sample, this clone was seen once. The chain uses TRBV27 and TRBJ2-7, with TRBD2 as a possible D gene (7 bases). The germline V gene encodes CDR1 MNHEY and CDR2 SMNVEV (reference sequence). CDR3 length: 16 residues. The germline V and J ends were trimmed by 6 bases and 3 bases, with 21 bases remaining between them. CDR3 DNA: TGTGCCAGCAGAGTTACCCGGGGGGCGTGGTTCTACGAGCAGTACTTC. It encodes CASRVTRGAWFYEQYF.

This clone showed up just once. The CDR3 region is CASSKQGRGNTEAFF. The CDR3, as DNA: TGTGCCAGTAGTAAGCAGGGGCGCGGGAACACTGAAGCTTTCTTT. V and J are TRBV19 and TRBJ1-1, with D tentatively TRBD1 (6 bases). CDR1 is LNHDA, CDR2 SQIVND, per germline (reference sequence). The V and J ends lost 4 bases and 1 base respectively, with 13 bases between them. This CDR3 has 15 amino acids.

The chain carries TRBV7-6 and TRBJ2-2; 9 nucleotides match TRBD2. J gave up 3 bases and V 1 base, and 9 bases lay outside the gene matches. CDR1 is SGHVS and CDR2 is FNYEAQ in the germline V gene. The CDR3 spans 18 residues. The CDR3 sequence: CASSLDSSGGPYTGELFF. DNA of the CDR3: TGTGCCAGCAGCTTAGACTCCAGCGGGGGGCCCTACACCGGGGAGCTGTTTTTT.

The V gene is TRBV5-1, the J gene TRBJ2-7; 7 bases line up with TRBD2. V was clipped by 3 bases and J by 6 bases; unmatched bases: 9. The CDR3 length is 14 residues. The V gene's germline CDR1 is SGHRS and CDR2 YFSETQ. The CDR3 DNA is TGCGCCAGCAGCTACTCGGGGGGAAGAGGCGAGCAGTACTTC. This encodes CASSYSGGRGEQYF.

V gene TRBV6-5 combines with J gene TRBJ1-5; 10 nucleotides match TRBD1. The CDR3 has 16 residues. V shed 0 bases and J 7 bases; nucleotides not matched to a gene: 6. The V gene's germline CDR1 is MNHEY and CDR2 SVGAGI. The CDR3 DNA sequence: TGTGCCAGCAGTTACTCTGGGACAGGGGAAGGGCAGCCCCAGCATTTT. It encodes CASSYSGTGEGQPQHF.

CDR3 amino acids: CASSNRVWDQPQHF. The CDR3 bases are TGTGCCAGCAGCAACAGGGTCTGGGATCAGCCCCAGCATTTT. The V gene is TRBV5-5, the J gene TRBJ1-5; a weak D match, TRBD1 (6 bases). CDR1 is SGHKS and CDR2 is YYEKEE in the germline V gene (reference sequence). The length of the CDR3 is 14 residues. Trimming left V 4 bases short and J 5 bases short, with 13 bases between.

The chain employs TRBV12-5 and TRBJ2-3, with D possibly TRBD1 on 5 matching bases. The germline V gene has CDR1 LGHNT and CDR2 FRNRAP. The CDR3 has 15 amino acids. The germline V and J ends were trimmed by 0 bases and 5 bases, with 12 bases remaining between them. CDR3 residues: CASGLVRPTGDTQYF. CDR3 in DNA: TGTGCTAGTGGTTTGGTCCGTCCCACAGGAGATACGCAGTATTTT.

The genes are TRBV13 and TRBJ1-1, with D tentatively TRBD1 (5 bases). Germline CDR1 and CDR2: PRHDT and FYEKMQ (reference sequence). Trimming pared 3 bases from V and 5 bases from J, leaving 13 bases between. CDR3 length: 14 amino acids. In DNA, the CDR3 is TGTGCCAGCAGCTTCCGGACCCGGGGGACTGAAGCTTTCTTT. Its protein product is CASSFRTRGTEAFF.

The chain is built from TRBV2 and TRBJ1-2, with TRBD1 as a possible D gene (6 bases). Germline V gene lookup returns CDR1 SNHLY and CDR2 FYNNEI. This CDR3 contains 12 residues. Trimming took 6 bases from V and 7 from J, leaving 12 bases between them. Here the CDR3 reads CASREQGTGYTF. In DNA, the CDR3 is TGTGCCAGCAGGGAACAGGGAACTGGCTACACCTTC.

J is TRBJ1-5 and V is TRBV7-9, with 7 bases that match TRBD1. Germline V gene data show CDR1 as SEHNR and CDR2 as FQNEAQ (reference sequence). This CDR3 comprises 14 residues. V trimming: 3 bases; J trimming: 6 bases; junction bases outside the gene matches: 5. This CDR3 reads CASSLEGAGQPQHF. In nucleotides, the CDR3 is TGTGCCAGCAGCTTGGAGGGGGCTGGTCAGCCCCAGCATTTT.

This chain joins TRBV19 and TRBJ1-1, with 9 bases matching TRBD1. This CDR3 has 18 residues. Germline values: CDR1 LNHDA, CDR2 SQIVND (reference sequence). V lost 3 bases and J lost 2; bases outside the gene matches: 13. The CDR3 reads CASSMSPPQGARNTEAFF. CDR3 in DNA: TGTGCCAGTAGTATGAGCCCCCCACAGGGGGCCCGAAACACTGAAGCTTTCTTT.

J is TRBJ1-1 and V is TRBV5-4; 10 positions agree with TRBD1. The CDR3 is made up of 16 amino acids. The V gene's germline CDR1 is SGHNT and CDR2 YYREEE (reference sequence). V gave up 4 bases and J gave up 4 bases; unmatched junction bases: 10. CDR3 bases: TGTGCCAGCAGCCGGAGACGGACAGGGGGTGGCACTGAAGCTTTCTTT. This codes for CASSRRRTGGGTEAFF.

This chain joins TRBV4-1 and TRBJ1-5, with 8 bases fitting TRBD1. The CDR3 runs 16 residues. With 2 bases clipped from V and 4 bases from J, the junction kept 7 bases outside the gene matches. Germline V gives CDR1 MGHRA, CDR2 YSYEKL. CDR3 nucleotides: TGCGCCAGCAGCCAATTTCCGGGACAGGTAAATCAGCCCCAGCATTTT. Translated, it gives CASSQFPGQVNQPQHF.

CDR3 sequence reads: CASSPRPQQYEQYF. The CDR3 region has the DNA TGTGCCAGCTCACCACGGCCACAGCAGTACGAGCAGTACTTC. This chain joins TRBV18 and TRBJ2-5, with D uncertain. TRBJ2-7 matches the DNA end more closely, so the J call is doubtful. The germline V gene has CDR1 KGHSH and CDR2 LQKENI. The CDR3 has 14 amino acids.

The chain combines TRBV7-8 with TRBJ2-2; TRBD2 matches 10 bases. Looked up from germline, CDR1 is SGHVS and CDR2 is FQNEAQ. Unmatched junction bases numbered 8, after V lost 2 bases and J lost 5 bases. The CDR3 is 17 amino acids. Written as DNA, the CDR3 is TGTGCCAGCAGCTTAATCCGAGCTAGCGGGAGTACCGGGGAGCTGTTTTTT. Protein: CASSLIRASGSTGELFF.

The rearrangement joins TRBV19 to TRBJ2-2; possible D gene TRBD1, 5 bases. This CDR3 has 13 residues. Trimming left V 3 bases short and J 6 bases short, with 8 bases between. Germline V gives CDR1 LNHDA, CDR2 SQIVND (reference sequence). CDR3 bases: TGTGCCAGTAGTATGGGCAGGGCCGGGGAGCTGTTTTTT. Translating gives CASSMGRAGELFF. Using reference TRBV19 and TRBJ2-2 for the parts outside the CDR3, the full variable domain is DGGITQSPKYLFRKEGQNVTLSCEQNLNHDAMYWYRQDPGQGLRLIYYSQIVNDFQKGDIAEGYSVSREKKESFPLTVTSAQKNPTAFYLCASSMGRAGELFFGEGSRLTVL.

The V and J genes are TRBV4-2 and TRBJ1-2, with D uncertain. Germline CDR1 is LGHNA and CDR2 is YNFKEQ. The CDR3 totals 12 residues. The V and J ends lost 0 bases and 8 bases respectively, with 7 bases between them. CDR3 DNA sequence: TGTGCCAGCAGCCAAGACTCGTTCGGCTACACCTTC. This codes for CASSQDSFGYTF.

CDR3 region: CASSPRQGYNEQFF. Here the CDR3 DNA reads TGTGCCAGCAGCCCCCGACAGGGGTACAATGAGCAGTTCTTC. The chain carries TRBV7-8 and TRBJ2-1; 8 positions agree with TRBD1. This CDR3 is built from 14 residues. The germline gives CDR1 SGHVS, CDR2 FQNEAQ. With V trimmed by 5 bases and J by 4 bases, 4 bases remained unmatched.

The CDR3 DNA reads as TGCAGCGTTGAAGGACAGGGAGGCTACGAGCAGTACTTC. It encodes CSVEGQGGYEQYF. V gene TRBV29-1 combines with J gene TRBJ2-7; D is perhaps TRBD1 (7 bases). V lost 1 base and J 3 bases, leaving 10 bases between the germline ends. This CDR3 is 13 amino acids long. Germline V CDR1 and CDR2: SQVTM, ANQGSEA.

This chain links TRBV27 with TRBJ1-2, with TRBD1 identical over 9 bases. Per the germline V gene, CDR1 is MNHEY and CDR2 is SMNVEV (reference sequence). There are 15 residues in the CDR3. V trimming: 4 bases; J trimming: 0 bases; junction bases outside the gene matches: 3. CDR3 in DNA: TGTGCCAGCAGTTCGGGACAGGGTGCTAACTATGGCTACACCTTC. Translation gives CASSSGQGANYGYTF.

The chain's CDR3 is CASSYGGSGNTIYF. The CDR3 DNA sequence: TGTGCCAGCAGTTATGGGGGGTCCGGAAACACCATATATTTT. This chain joins TRBV6-6 and TRBJ1-3; D may be TRBD1 (5 bases). V was clipped by 3 bases and J by 4 bases, with 10 bases between them. Per the germline V gene, CDR1 is MNHNY and CDR2 is SVGAGI (reference sequence). The CDR3 loop spans 14 amino acids.

This chain connects TRBV2 to TRBJ2-7; 7 nucleotides match TRBD2. V dropped 8 bases and J dropped 6; count of bases not matched to a gene: 10. This CDR3 is built from 13 residues. Per the germline V gene, CDR1 is SNHLY and CDR2 is FYNNEI. The CDR3 DNA follows: TGTGCCAGCGGACTAGTCCCTTCGGGCGAGCAGTACTTC. Its protein product is CASGLVPSGEQYF.